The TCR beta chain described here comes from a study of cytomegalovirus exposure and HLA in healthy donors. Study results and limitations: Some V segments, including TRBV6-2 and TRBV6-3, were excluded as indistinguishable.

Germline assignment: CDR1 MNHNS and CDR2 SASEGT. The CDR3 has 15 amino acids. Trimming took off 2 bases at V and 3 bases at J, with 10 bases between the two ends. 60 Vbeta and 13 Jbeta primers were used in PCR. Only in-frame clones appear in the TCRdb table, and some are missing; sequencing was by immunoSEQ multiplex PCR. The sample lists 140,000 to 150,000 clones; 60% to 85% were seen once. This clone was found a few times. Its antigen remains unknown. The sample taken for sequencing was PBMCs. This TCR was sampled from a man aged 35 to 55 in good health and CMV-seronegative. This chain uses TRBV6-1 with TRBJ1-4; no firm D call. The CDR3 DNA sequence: TGTGCCAGCAGTGAATGGGCAGGTTCTAATGAAAAACTGTTTTTT. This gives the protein CASSEWAGSNEKLFF.